This T cell receptor (beta chain) is from a study of human thymus T cells. The thymus tissue came from resections taken during corrective heart surgery. Immunologically healthy infants in Finland undergoing congenital heart defect surgery were the donors. Study-wide results and caveats: In thymic and blood repertoires alike, V and J usage looked biased. As related research reported, thymic repertoires overlapped highly among unrelated individuals.

The CDR3 runs to 13 residues. Trimming left V 6 bases short and J 8 bases short, with 16 bases between. Germline assignment: CDR1 MNHNY and CDR2 SVGAGI (reference sequence). Produced via immunoSEQ multiplex PCR; TCRdb's table is partial and in-frame only. The sample holds tens of thousands of clones, over 85% seen once. As regards this clone: Its antigen is undetermined.

The clonotype comes from a girl under three years old with a congenital heart defect but otherwise immunologically healthy. The chain links TRBV6-6 to TRBJ1-2; possibly TRBD1 for D (6 bases). Sample: thymus tissue. CDR3 sequence (DNA): TGTGCCAGCAGCTTCGGACAGACCAAGGGCTACACCTTC. Translated, it gives CASSFGQTKGYTF.